These 32 T cell receptor beta chains originate from one sample sequenced in a study of blood T cell repertoires in COVID-19. Data came from immunoSEQ multiplex PCR; TCRdb stores just in-frame clones and leaves some out. Of approximately 260,000 clones detected, 90% appear once; the ten largest clones hold approximately 2.3%. Sequencing used peripheral blood. All receptors come from a woman aged 55-70 years with COVID-19, enrolled during active disease.

The V gene is TRBV25-1, the J gene TRBJ2-1; the D gene is possibly TRBD1 (5 bases). From germline, CDR1 is MGHDK and CDR2 SYGVNS. V was shortened by 1 base and J by 3 bases, with 10 bases between the two germline ends. The CDR3 extends over 15 amino acids. The DNA of the CDR3 is TGTGCCAGCAGTGAATGGGCAGGGAACTACAATGAGCAGTTCTTC. The encoded protein is CASSEWAGNYNEQFF.

The chain carries TRBV18 and TRBJ1-2, with 7 positions matching TRBD1. Trimming took 4 bases from V and 3 from J; bases not matched to a gene: 2. The CDR3 has 13 amino acids. Germline CDR1 KGHSH, CDR2 LQKENI. CDR3 nucleotides: TGTGCCAGCTCACTAGACAGGGACTATGGCTACACCTTC. This gives the protein CASSLDRDYGYTF.

This chain joins TRBV6-2 or TRBV6-3 and TRBJ1-3; the D gene is possibly TRBD1 (6 bases). V was cut by 0 bases and J by 3 bases, with 12 bases left in between. The CDR3 totals 16 residues. Germline assignment: CDR1 MNHEY and CDR2 SVGEGT. DNA of the CDR3: TGTGCCAGCAGTTACTCGATCCGGGACATTGGAAACACCATATATTTT. Protein: CASSYSIRDIGNTIYF.

This clone has just one count. Other DNA sequences from this sample encode an identical CDR3 as well. The chain joins TRBV7-2 to TRBJ1-5, with D possibly being TRBD1 (5 bases). CDR1 SGHTA and CDR2 FQGNSA come from the germline V gene. The CDR3 runs 14 residues. V lost 2 bases and J 1 base, leaving 6 bases between the germline ends. CDR3 amino acids: CASSLRGSNQPQHF. As DNA, the CDR3 is TGTGCCAGCAGCTTACGGGGGAGCAATCAGCCCCAGCATTTT.

The chain uses TRBV19 and TRBJ2-3; a weak D match, TRBD2 (5 bases). Trimming took off 6 bases at V and 2 bases at J, with 18 bases between the two ends. The CDR3 length is 16 residues. CDR1 and CDR2 from the germline V gene are LNHDA and SQIVND (reference sequence). The CDR3 DNA sequence: TGTGCCAGTAGAAAGCTGGGTGAGAGGGTCACAGATACGCAGTATTTT. Protein sequence: CASRKLGERVTDTQYF.

V gene TRBV11-3 combines with J gene TRBJ2-1; 12 bases match TRBD2. The CDR3 has 16 amino acids. Germline trimming cut 4 bases from V and 6 bases from J; bases unmatched to any gene: 7. The germline V gene encodes CDR1 SGHNT and CDR2 YENEEA. The CDR3 is CASSSSGGAFRNEQFF. Here the CDR3 DNA reads TGTGCCAGCAGCTCTAGCGGGGGGGCTTTTCGCAATGAGCAGTTCTTC.

This clone turned up a few times. The V and J genes are TRBV5-4 and TRBJ1-2; 12 nucleotides line up with TRBD1. V dropped 0 bases and J dropped 8; count of bases not matched to a gene: 11. Germline V gene sequence: CDR1 SGHNT, CDR2 YYREEE (reference sequence). This CDR3 spans 17 amino acids. Here the CDR3 reads CASSLEGDRGRAQGYTF. In DNA, the CDR3 is TGTGCCAGCAGCTTGGAGGGGGACAGGGGGCGTGCTCAGGGCTACACCTTC.

The table lists this clone with a count of one. The chain links TRBV5-4 to TRBJ2-1; 10 nucleotides align to TRBD2. V lost 1 base to trimming and J lost 8 bases; unmatched junction nucleotides: 6. Germline V gene data show CDR1 as SGHNT and CDR2 as YYREEE (reference sequence). CDR3 length: 15 residues. For the CDR3, the DNA is TGTGCCAGCAGCTTGCCTAGCGGGGGTCGCGATGAGCAGTTCTTC. Protein product: CASSLPSGGRDEQFF.

This clone was seen a single time. V gene TRBV24-1 combines with J gene TRBJ1-5; D not certain. Germline CDR1 reads KGHDR; CDR2 reads SFDVKD. V gave up 2 bases and J gave up 1 base, with 5 bases separating them. This CDR3 spans 14 amino acids. The CDR3, as DNA: TGTGCCACCAGTGATTCAAGCAGCAATCAGCCCCAGCATTTT. This gives the protein CATSDSSSNQPQHF.

This clone has only a few counts. The chain has TRBV9 and TRBJ2-4; 14 bases agree with TRBD2. The germline V gene encodes CDR1 SGDLS and CDR2 YYNGEE. The CDR3 runs to 17 residues. J was trimmed by 8 bases and V by 4 bases; bases with no gene match: 11. CDR3 loop: CASSRRTSGGSGDIQYF. Written as DNA, the CDR3 is TGTGCCAGCAGCCGAAGGACTAGCGGGGGGTCCGGGGACATTCAGTACTTC.

The chain carries TRBV4-3 and TRBJ1-2; D unresolved. The V end was cut by 3 bases, the J end by 2 bases, with 16 bases between. This CDR3 has 16 amino acids. Germline CDR1 reads LGHNA; CDR2 reads YSLEER. For the CDR3, the DNA is TGCGCCAGCAGCCACGATACAGCCTTCTTCAACTATGGCTACACCTTC. The encoded protein is CASSHDTAFFNYGYTF.

This clone was counted a single time. The CDR3 DNA is TGTGCCAGCAGCCATTCGAAACGTCCCGGACAGAGAGATGAAGCTTTCTTT. This codes for CASSHSKRPGQRDEAFF. The genes are TRBV4-2 and TRBJ1-1, with D possibly TRBD1 on 6 matching bases. The CDR3 runs to 17 residues. The V gene lost 3 bases and the J gene lost 7 bases, with 24 bases spanning the gap. Germline V lookup: CDR1 LGHNA, CDR2 YNFKEQ.

J is TRBJ2-2 and V is TRBV10-3, with 7 positions matching TRBD2. From germline, CDR1 is ENHRY and CDR2 SYGVKD. Germline trimming cut 3 bases from V and 2 bases from J; bases unmatched to any gene: 3. The CDR3 consists of 15 residues. Written as DNA, the CDR3 is TGTGCCATCAGTGATACTAGCGCTAACACCGGGGAGCTGTTTTTT. This sequence encodes CAISDTSANTGELFF.

CDR3 coding DNA: TGTGCCAGCAGTCGAGGACAGGGCGGTAACTATGGCTACACCTTC. Its translation is CASSRGQGGNYGYTF. The chain couples TRBV6-5 to TRBJ1-2, with TRBD1 matching 8 bases. This CDR3 contains 15 residues. CDR1 MNHEY and CDR2 SVGAGI come from the germline V gene. V shed 5 bases and J 1 base; nucleotides not matched to a gene: 6.

The chain has TRBV4-3 and TRBJ1-1, with D uncertain. The germline V gene encodes CDR1 LGHNA and CDR2 YSLEER. The V end lost 0 bases, the J end lost 7 bases, and 15 bases lay between the germline ends. The CDR3 loop spans 15 amino acids. CDR3 DNA sequence: TGCGCCAGCAGCCAAGATCTGGCTCCCCGATATGAAGCTTTCTTT. Translating gives CASSQDLAPRYEAFF.

The V gene is TRBV19, the J gene TRBJ1-6; the match to TRBD1 covers 8 bases. There are 15 residues in the CDR3. The J segment lost 8 bases and the V segment lost 4 bases, leaving 7 bases of the junction unmatched. Per germline, CDR1 LNHDA and CDR2 SQIVND (reference sequence). The CDR3 region has the DNA TGTGCCAGTAGTAGACCAGGGGGCATCGATTCACCCCTCCACTTT. Translated: CASSRPGGIDSPLHF.

The chain is built from TRBV27 and TRBJ2-7; 7 positions match TRBD1. The CDR3 has 13 residues. After removal of 0 bases from V and 5 bases from J, the junction contained 1 base not matched to a gene. Germline V lookup: CDR1 MNHEY, CDR2 SMNVEV (reference sequence). For the CDR3, the DNA is TGTGCCAGCAGTTTATCAGGGGGCCACGAGCAGTACTTC. This gives the protein CASSLSGGHEQYF.

The gene calls are TRBV10-2 and TRBJ1-1; the match to TRBD1 covers 8 bases. This CDR3 contains 17 residues. From germline, CDR1 is WSHSY and CDR2 SAAADI. V shed 0 bases and J 4 bases; nucleotides not matched to a gene: 10. The DNA of the CDR3 is TGCGCCAGCAGTGAGTCGCAAAAAGGACAGGGCGGCACTGAAGCTTTCTTT. It specifies CASSESQKGQGGTEAFF.

This clone has just a few counts. The genes are TRBV10-3 and TRBJ1-3; D is unresolved. The CDR3 consists of 11 residues. Per germline, CDR1 ENHRY and CDR2 SYGVKD. V lost 8 bases to trimming and J lost 8 bases, with 10 bases between them. CDR3 DNA sequence: TGTGCCATCGGTCCCGGAGACACCATATATTTT. Translating gives CAIGPGDTIYF.

The chain couples TRBV4-3 to TRBJ1-2; maybe TRBD1 (5 bases). The V and J ends lost 0 bases and 0 bases respectively, with 17 bases between them. Germline CDR1 is LGHNA and CDR2 is YSLEER. This CDR3 has 18 amino acids. As DNA, the CDR3 is TGCGCCAGCAGCCAAGACCTTGGGACTTCATTCACTAACTATGGCTACACCTTC. Its protein product is CASSQDLGTSFTNYGYTF.

The chain uses TRBV5-4 and TRBJ2-7; 8 bases are a match to TRBD2. V was pared by 5 bases and J by 7 bases, with 17 bases of the junction left unmatched. The length of the CDR3 is 16 residues. Germline V lookup: CDR1 SGHNT, CDR2 YYREEE (reference sequence). CDR3 sequence reads: CASSFPTAGVSGEQYF. CDR3 bases: TGTGCCAGCAGTTTCCCAACAGCGGGGGTCTCGGGGGAGCAGTACTTC.

The J gene is TRBJ1-1, the V gene TRBV4-3; D call uncertain. V lost 0 bases to trimming and J lost 1 base, with 9 bases between them. There are 15 residues in the CDR3. Germline-derived CDR1 and CDR2 are LGHNA and YSLEER. The CDR3 DNA reads as TGCGCCAGCAGCCAAGAATATGAGAGGAACACTGAAGCTTTCTTT. Amino acids: CASSQEYERNTEAFF.

The V gene is TRBV10-3, the J gene TRBJ2-1; 7 positions agree with TRBD2. The germline V gene has CDR1 ENHRY and CDR2 SYGVKD. Trimming cost V 7 bases and J 9 bases; bases outside gene matches: 9. This CDR3 is 13 amino acids long. The CDR3 DNA sequence: TGTGCCATCAACAGCGGGGCAGACCCTGAGCAGTTCTTC. Its protein is CAINSGADPEQFF.

This clone was found a few times. The chain has TRBV5-1 and TRBJ2-2, with D possibly being TRBD1 (5 bases). The CDR3 length is 15 residues. Per the germline V gene, CDR1 is SGHRS and CDR2 is YFSETQ. Trimming shortened V by 2 bases and J by 7 bases, and 15 bases separated the two germline ends. The CDR3 loop is CASSLRQGSGGELFF. CDR3 nucleotides: TGCGCCAGCAGCTTACGGCAGGGATCGGGCGGGGAGCTGTTTTTT. Full variable domain (outside the CDR3, taken from reference TRBV5-1 and TRBJ2-2): KAGVTQTPRYLIKTRGQQVTLSCSPISGHRSVSWYQQTPGQGLQFLFEYFSETQRNKGNFPGRFSGRQFSNSRSEMNVSTLELGDSALYLCASSLRQGSGGELFFGEGSRLTVL.

The chain couples TRBV9 to TRBJ1-5, with 8 bases matching TRBD1. CDR1 SGDLS and CDR2 YYNGEE come from the germline V gene. V dropped 2 bases and J dropped 6; count of bases not matched to a gene: 4. The length of the CDR3 is 14 residues. The CDR3 loop reads CASSVGQEVQPQHF. In nucleotides, the CDR3 is TGTGCCAGCAGCGTGGGACAGGAGGTTCAGCCCCAGCATTTT.

The chain carries TRBV9 and TRBJ1-3, with 7 nucleotides matching TRBD1. The CDR3 length is 15 residues. The germline CDR1 and CDR2 sequences are SGDLS and YYNGEE. J was trimmed by 4 bases and V by 0 bases; bases with no gene match: 4. The CDR3 loop reads CASSVGQGGGNTIYF. Here the CDR3 DNA reads TGTGCCAGCAGCGTAGGTCAGGGGGGAGGAAACACCATATATTTT.

With respect to this clone: Germline is not matched at one junction end, which may reflect a read error. This sequence joins TRBV7-7 and TRBJ2-2; a weak D match, TRBD1 (6 bases). The CDR3 is made up of 16 amino acids. Per the germline V gene, CDR1 is SSHAT and CDR2 is FNYEAQ (reference sequence). This chain's CDR3 is CASSLEAGADTGELFF. In nucleotides, the CDR3 is TGTGCTAGCAGCTTAGAAGCAGGGGCGGACACCGGGGAGCTGTTTTTT. Variable domain in full (rest from reference TRBV7-7 and TRBJ2-2): GAGVSQSPRYKVTKRGQDVTLRCDPISSHATLYWYQQALGQGPEFLTYFNYEAQPDKSGLPSDRFSAERPEGSISTLTIQRTEQRDSAMYRCASSLEAGADTGELFFGEGSRLTVL.

The chain employs TRBV19 and TRBJ2-7, with D tentatively TRBD2 (5 bases). Trimming pared 5 bases from V and 4 bases from J, leaving 18 bases between. The CDR3 runs to 15 residues. The germline V gene has CDR1 LNHDA and CDR2 SQIVND (reference sequence). The CDR3 is CASSEGGRGLYEQYF. DNA for the CDR3: TGTGCCAGTAGTGAGGGTGGAAGAGGCCTGTACGAGCAGTACTTC.

The rearrangement joins TRBV10-3 to TRBJ1-2, with 7 bases matching TRBD1. Trimming removed 5 bases from V and 7 bases from J; junction bases left unmatched: 10. This CDR3 comprises 14 residues. In germline, CDR1 is ENHRY, CDR2 SYGVKD. CDR3 protein: CAISKQGEASGYTF. Here the CDR3 DNA reads TGTGCCATCAGTAAGCAGGGGGAAGCTTCTGGCTACACCTTC.

The chain has TRBV11-3 and TRBJ2-2; a weak D match, TRBD2 (6 bases). Germline values: CDR1 SGHNT, CDR2 YENEEA. The V gene lost 10 bases and the J gene lost 3 bases, with 18 bases spanning the gap. The CDR3 is made up of 15 amino acids. CDR3 sequence (DNA): TGTGCCACCCGACGGGACTTTGGAGACACCGGGGAGCTGTTTTTT. This codes for CATRRDFGDTGELFF.

J is TRBJ2-1 and V is TRBV7-9; 7 bases align to TRBD2. The CDR3 loop spans 16 amino acids. V lost 0 bases and J lost 6; bases outside the gene matches: 8. Germline assignment: CDR1 SEHNR and CDR2 FQNEAQ (reference sequence). This CDR3 is CASSLAERGLINEQFF. As DNA, the CDR3 is TGTGCCAGCAGCTTAGCGGAGCGGGGTCTCATCAATGAGCAGTTCTTC. The whole variable domain, remainder taken from reference TRBV7-9 and TRBJ2-1, is DTGVSQNPRHKITKRGQNVTFRCDPISEHNRLYWYRQTLGQGPEFLTYFQNEAQLEKSRLLSDRFSAERPKGSFSTLEIQRTEQGDSAMYLCASSLAERGLINEQFFGPGTRLTVL.

The rearrangement uses TRBV7-2 and TRBJ2-5; 9 bases agree with TRBD1. From germline, CDR1 is SGHTA and CDR2 FQGNSA. The ends lost 5 bases at V and 4 bases at J; junction bases unmatched: 8. CDR3 length: 15 residues. In DNA form, the CDR3 reads TGTGCCAGCAGCCCCGAGGGACAGGGCGGAGAGACCCAGTACTTC. It is translated as CASSPEGQGGETQYF.